This TCR beta chain was identified during a study of blood T cell repertoires in COVID-19. This clone occurred a few times. V was pared by 10 bases and J by 7 bases, with 8 bases of the junction left unmatched. This CDR3 comprises 12 residues. Germline V gives CDR1 MNHEY, CDR2 SMNVEV (reference sequence). The table came from immunoSEQ multiplex PCR; TCRdb's copy has only in-frame clones and leaves some out. The data contain around 100,000 clones, more than 80% of them singletons. The V and J genes are TRBV27 and TRBJ1-2; 8 bases are shared with TRBD1. The receptor's source is a human donor in a cohort sampled during active COVID-19. The specimen sequenced was peripheral blood. CDR3 amino acids: CATRTGNSGYTF. The CDR3 region has the DNA TGTGCCACCCGGACAGGGAATTCTGGCTACACCTTC.